This T cell receptor (beta chain) was captured by sequencing in a study of regulatory T cells in long-lasting Graves disease. In the study overall: Graves' patients, diagnosed recently, had received antithyroid drugs under 3 months.

Sample time point: newly diagnosed GD, antithyroid drugs for less than 3 months. Construction of the TCR library relied on RNA isolated from PBMCs. Peripheral blood, at roughly 9 milliliters, went into EDTA tubes. This clonotype was detected a few times. In building TCR beta libraries, iRepertoire HTBI primers were used together with Arm-PCR of CDR3 regions. TCRdb recomputed calls from the multiplex PCR reads with MiXCR, one row per CDR3 protein. The sample has roughly 500,000 distinct CDR3 sequences, 14% seen once. V lost 8 bases to trimming and J lost 4 bases, with 17 bases between them. The CDR3 has 14 amino acids. Germline V gene sequence: CDR1 MDHEN, CDR2 SYDVKM. These data also formed part of another study, on T cells in Graves' hyperthyroidism and ophthalmopathy. According to that study: In making diagnoses, clinical symptoms, serum thyroxine and TRAb, thyroid ultrasound and orbital computed tomography were all used.

This sequence was found in a woman aged 45-59 years with Graves disease. The sample here was peripheral blood mononuclear cells (PBMCs), taken at new diagnosis, from a patient treated with antithyroid drugs. The rearrangement links TRBV28 to TRBJ2-5, with D possibly called TRBD1 or TRBD2 (6 bases each). The CDR3 nucleotides are TGTGCCAGCTCCTTACGAGGGGGGCGAGAGACCCAGTACTTC. Translated: CASSLRGGRETQYF.